These 20 T cell receptor beta chains were sequenced from one sample in a study of cytomegalovirus exposure and HLA in healthy donors. Vbeta (60) and Jbeta (13) primers were used in the PCR. This table comes from immunoSEQ multiplex PCR, and its TCRdb copy is limited to in-frame clones, with some not included. The sample holds fewer than 150,000 clones, 70% to 80% seen once. Sequenced input: PBMCs. The receptors stem from a man between 18 and 35 years old in good health and CMV-seronegative.

The CDR3 sequence: CASSPFGGLTDTQYF. CDR3 bases: TGTGCCAGCAGCCCATTCGGGGGGCTAACAGATACGCAGTATTTT. This chain links TRBV9 with TRBJ2-3; TRBD2 is a possible D gene (7 bases). Germline CDR1 is SGDLS and CDR2 is YYNGEE. Trimming pared 4 bases from V and 3 bases from J, leaving 15 bases between. The CDR3 sequence is 15 residues long.

The chain uses TRBV19 and TRBJ1-2; TRBD1 agrees at 8 bases. This CDR3 region has 16 residues. Germline V lookup: CDR1 LNHDA, CDR2 SQIVND (reference sequence). Losses at the gene ends were 1 base for V and 5 bases for J; bases not matched to a gene: 9. The CDR3 protein is CASSIVSAGGPYGYTF. In DNA form, the CDR3 reads TGTGCCAGTAGTATAGTCTCGGCAGGGGGCCCGTATGGCTACACCTTC. The full variable domain, completed using reference TRBV19 and TRBJ1-2, is DGGITQSPKYLFRKEGQNVTLSCEQNLNHDAMYWYRQDPGQGLRLIYYSQIVNDFQKGDIAEGYSVSREKKESFPLTVTSAQKNPTAFYLCASSIVSAGGPYGYTFGSGTRLTVV.

The chain combines TRBV4-2 with TRBJ1-1, with D uncertain. V was pared by 4 bases and J by 7 bases, with 7 bases between. Germline lookup yields CDR1 LGHNA and CDR2 YNFKEQ. CDR3 length: 11 amino acids. The CDR3 nucleotides are TGTGCCAGCAGCCGCGGCGGTGAAGCTTTCTTT. Amino acid sequence: CASSRGGEAFF.

The gene calls are TRBV4-1 and TRBJ1-5; no firm D call. Germline loops: CDR1 MGHRA, CDR2 YSYEKL. With 4 bases removed from V and 2 bases from J, the gap between germline ends came to 9 bases. CDR3 size: 14 residues. CDR3 sequence: CASSPVLGNQPQHF. The CDR3 DNA reads TGCGCCAGCAGCCCGGTCCTGGGCAATCAGCCCCAGCATTTT.

This chain links TRBV6-5 with TRBJ2-2, with D possibly TRBD2 on 6 matching bases. Trimming removed 8 bases from V and 2 bases from J, with 15 bases in between. This CDR3 contains 15 residues. The germline CDR1 and CDR2 sequences are MNHEY and SVGAGI. The CDR3, as DNA: TGTGCCAGCGGGGGGACGAATTTAAACACCGGGGAGCTGTTTTTT. Its protein product is CASGGTNLNTGELFF.

The chain recombines TRBV18 with TRBJ2-1, with unresolved D. Deletions cut 1 base from V and 9 bases from J, with 7 bases between. The CDR3 runs 12 residues. The germline CDR1 and CDR2 sequences are KGHSH and LQKENI. In DNA form, the CDR3 reads TGTGCCAGCTCACCACAGATCGGTGAGCAGTTCTTC. Amino acid sequence: CASSPQIGEQFF.

The chain combines TRBV2 with TRBJ2-5; 8 bases line up with TRBD2. The CDR3 covers 17 residues. J was trimmed by 1 base and V by 1 base; bases with no gene match: 8. Germline lookup yields CDR1 SNHLY and CDR2 FYNNEI. CDR3 nucleotides: TGTGCCAGCAGTGAAGGGTTAGTGGCGGGAGGCCAAGAGACCCAGTACTTC. This translates into CASSEGLVAGGQETQYF.

J is TRBJ2-3 and V is TRBV19; tentatively, D is TRBD1 (6 bases). The CDR3 is 13 amino acids. The V and J ends lost 3 bases and 5 bases respectively, with 9 bases between them. Per germline, CDR1 LNHDA and CDR2 SQIVND (reference sequence). CDR3 nucleotide sequence: TGTGCCAGTAGTATCAGGGGAAAAGATACGCAGTATTTT. The encoded protein is CASSIRGKDTQYF.

The gene calls are TRBV19 and TRBJ2-7; perhaps TRBD1 as D (5 bases). This CDR3 comprises 12 residues. Trimming left V 7 bases short and J 6 bases short, with 13 bases between. Germline V lookup: CDR1 LNHDA, CDR2 SQIVND (reference sequence). CDR3 nucleotides: TGTGCCAGTACCAATCTAGGGGCCGAGCAGTACTTC. This translates into CASTNLGAEQYF. The full variable domain, its missing parts supplied by reference TRBV19 and TRBJ2-7, is DGGITQSPKYLFRKEGQNVTLSCEQNLNHDAMYWYRQDPGQGLRLIYYSQIVNDFQKGDIAEGYSVSREKKESFPLTVTSAQKNPTAFYLCASTNLGAEQYFGPGTRLTVT.

The chain joins TRBV7-9 to TRBJ1-1; 8 bases match TRBD1. Germline CDR1 reads SEHNR; CDR2 reads FQNEAQ (reference sequence). This CDR3 spans 15 amino acids. Germline trimming cut 5 bases from V and 6 bases from J; bases unmatched to any gene: 11. CDR3 DNA sequence: TGTGCCAGCAGCCCGGGACAGGCGGGGTTCGCTGAAGCTTTCTTT. Amino acid sequence: CASSPGQAGFAEAFF.

The chain is built from TRBV4-2 and TRBJ2-7; 8 nucleotides match TRBD2. The germline gives CDR1 LGHNA, CDR2 YNFKEQ. The CDR3 extends over 14 amino acids. J was trimmed by 5 bases and V by 0 bases; bases with no gene match: 3. The CDR3 here is CASSQDLAGNEQYF. Here the CDR3 DNA reads TGTGCCAGCAGCCAAGATTTAGCGGGAAACGAGCAGTACTTC.

The gene calls are TRBV29-1 and TRBJ2-3, with 8 bases matching TRBD2. V lost 6 bases and J lost 1; bases outside the gene matches: 6. This CDR3 contains 14 residues. Germline-derived CDR1 and CDR2 are SQVTM and ANQGSEA. The CDR3 DNA reads TGCAGCGTGCGGGGGGACTTGGGCACAGATACGCAGTATTTT. This translates into CSVRGDLGTDTQYF.

The table lists this clone with a count of one. The chain is built from TRBV27 and TRBJ2-1; D gene uncertain. Deletions cut 4 bases from V and 8 bases from J, with 15 bases between. The germline CDR1 and CDR2 sequences are MNHEY and SMNVEV (reference sequence). The CDR3 has 14 residues. The CDR3 spells CASSSGLIIHEQFF. Here the CDR3 DNA reads TGTGCCAGCAGTTCAGGTTTGATCATCCATGAGCAGTTCTTC.

The chain couples TRBV28 to TRBJ2-3, with D possibly being TRBD1 (5 bases). Between the trimmed V and J ends, which lost 2 bases and 4 bases, there was a span of 7 bases. The CDR3 is 13 amino acids. CDR1 and CDR2 (germline): MDHEN, SYDVKM. The CDR3 spells CASSLAGSDTQYF. The CDR3 nucleotides are TGTGCCAGCAGTTTAGCAGGGTCAGATACGCAGTATTTT.

This clone was counted a few times. The chain carries TRBV14 and TRBJ1-1; D is possibly TRBD1 (6 bases). CDR1 is SGHDN, CDR2 FVKESK, per germline. The CDR3 covers 14 residues. Trimming removed 2 bases from V and 5 bases from J, with 12 bases in between. DNA for the CDR3: TGTGCCAGCAGCCAATCGCAGGGGCGGACTGAAGCTTTCTTT. Protein sequence: CASSQSQGRTEAFF.

The chain combines TRBV27 with TRBJ2-5; D uncertain. The J call may be mistaken, given a closer DNA end match to TRBJ2-7. The CDR3 runs to 16 residues. From germline, CDR1 is MNHEY and CDR2 SMNVEV (reference sequence). The chain's CDR3 is CASSLGPVPSSYEQYF. The CDR3 DNA reads TGTGCCAGCAGTTTAGGGCCGGTGCCCAGCTCCTACGAGCAGTACTTC.

The chain links TRBV7-9 to TRBJ1-2; 7 bases align to TRBD1. The length of the CDR3 is 16 residues. The V segment lost 1 base and the J segment 7 bases; nucleotides outside the gene matches: 12. CDR1 and CDR2 from the germline V gene are SEHNR and FQNEAQ (reference sequence). The CDR3 DNA is TGTGCCAGCAGCTTAGGGGGACAGTTTCGGGACGGTGGCTACACCTTC. This sequence encodes CASSLGGQFRDGGYTF.

The V call is TRBV10-2, the J call TRBJ1-6; weak D call: TRBD1 (5 bases). V was clipped by 3 bases and J by 7 bases, with 13 bases between them. The germline V gene has CDR1 WSHSY and CDR2 SAAADI. The CDR3 spans 15 residues. Written as DNA, the CDR3 is TGCGCCAGCAGTGATCCCACAGGAACCAATTCACCCCTCCACTTT. Its translation: CASSDPTGTNSPLHF.

This clone was counted between two and nine times. The V and J genes are TRBV9 and TRBJ2-7; no firm D call. The V end was cut by 0 bases, the J end by 3 bases, with 7 bases between. Germline values: CDR1 SGDLS, CDR2 YYNGEE. The CDR3 consists of 13 residues. DNA for the CDR3: TGTGCCAGCAGCGTAGATTCTCTCTACGAGCAGTACTTC. This translates into CASSVDSLYEQYF.

This chain uses TRBV18 with TRBJ2-3, with 12 nucleotides matching TRBD2. Per the germline V gene, CDR1 is KGHSH and CDR2 is LQKENI. The CDR3 has 15 amino acids. Trimming at V came to 2 bases and at J to 8 bases, leaving 5 bases not matched to a gene. CDR3 region: CASSPMSSGRGTQYF. As DNA, the CDR3 is TGTGCCAGCTCACCAATGTCTAGCGGGAGGGGTACGCAGTATTTT.